Listed below are T cell receptor beta chains from one sample, sequenced in a study of blood T cell repertoires in COVID-19. The table came from immunoSEQ multiplex PCR; TCRdb's copy has only in-frame clones and leaves some out. The data show more than 200,000 clones, nearly 90% seen once. Sequenced material: PBMCs or T cells enriched from blood (not recorded which). The receptors derive from a young woman with acute COVID-19. CDR3s leave out the opening cysteine and the closing phenylalanine or tryptophan. A D gene is named only where the DNA matches it firmly. Rows give clone size only sometimes, using once, few, many, or a class for an expanded clone.

V	J	size	D	length	CDR3
TRBV5-1	TRBJ1-5	NA	NA	13	ASSLGATRDQPQH
TRBV24-1	TRBJ2-1	NA	NA	13	ATSDLRSQGNEQF
TRBV5-8	TRBJ2-1	NA	NA	14	ASSLGTAPGDNEQF
TRBV9	TRBJ2-2	NA	NA	14	ASSEGGQQVYGELF
TRBV4-3	TRBJ2-2	NA	TRBD2	16	ASSQVRQAGRGTGELF
TRBV20-1	TRBJ1-2	NA	TRBD1	9	SARTGNGYT
TRBV7-8	TRBJ2-6	NA	NA	18	ASSAQVWVLVDSGANVLT
TRBV5-1	TRBJ2-7	once	TRBD1	12	ASSLTGGDYEQY
TRBV6-5	TRBJ2-2	NA	TRBD1	14	ASSYEGTGRTGELF
TRBV27	TRBJ2-5	NA	NA	12	ASSFQQGRETQY
TRBV6-5	TRBJ1-2	NA	NA	14	ASSYRLSGGDYGYT
TRBV11-2	TRBJ1-3	few	NA	14	ASSLNHPHSGNTIY
TRBV10-2	TRBJ1-2	NA	NA	14	ASSESLGGQHYGYT
TRBV10-3	TRBJ1-1	NA	NA	10	AISEGVTEAF
TRBV28	TRBJ1-1	NA	TRBD1	13	ASRPQGVSSGEAF
TRBV5-1	TRBJ2-3	NA	TRBD2	15	ASSTRTSGGPTDTQY
TRBV2	TRBJ1-5	once	NA	10	ASTYSNQPQH
TRBV10-3	TRBJ1-2	NA	TRBD1	11	AISRQGDYGYT
TRBV19	TRBJ1-5	NA	NA	10	ASSISDQPQH
TRBV27	TRBJ2-7	NA	TRBD2	12	ASRRAGASYEQY
TRBV15	TRBJ1-4	NA	NA	9	ATSVRQRLF
TRBV29-1	TRBJ2-1	once	NA	14	SVEDPDSQGGNEQF
TRBV5-6	TRBJ1-1	NA	TRBD1	12	ASSGPQGTIEAF
TRBV5-1	TRBJ2-3	NA	TRBD1	14	ASSLGGQSSTDTQY
TRBV11-3	TRBJ2-7	NA	TRBD1	11	ASSMDRGGEQY
TRBV29-1	TRBJ1-1	NA	NA	11	SVVGQMNTEAF
TRBV3-1/TRBV3-2	TRBJ2-1	once	NA	12	ASSQATRYNEQF
TRBV30	TRBJ1-5	NA	NA	10	AWSVPGQPQH
TRBV19	TRBJ2-1	few	NA	12	ASKWGGPGNEQF
TRBV5-6	TRBJ2-2	once	NA	13	ASSAPSRNTGELF
TRBV3-1/TRBV3-2	TRBJ2-4	NA	TRBD2	13	ASSQDSGAKNIQY
TRBV27	TRBJ2-1	NA	TRBD2	17	ASNPLWLAGGSQVDEQF
TRBV7-8	TRBJ1-3	few	NA	13	ASSLAPGVENTIY
TRBV15	TRBJ2-7	once	TRBD1	11	ATRRQGSYEQY
TRBV28	TRBJ2-2	NA	NA	13	ASSGGGAPSGELF
TRBV7-2	TRBJ2-2	NA	NA	12	ASSTSRFTGELF
TRBV4-1	TRBJ1-6	NA	NA	13	ASSQFLEDMAPLH
TRBV11-2	TRBJ1-1	once	TRBD1	14	ASSQNWDRANTEAF
TRBV6-2/TRBV6-3	TRBJ1-5	many	NA	12	ASSYFGEVQPQH
TRBV2	TRBJ2-3	NA	TRBD2	13	ASRASGGATDTQY
TRBV11-3	TRBJ2-2	NA	TRBD1	12	ASSPYRGHGELF
TRBV10-1	TRBJ1-5	many	NA	12	ASSDRGGNQPQH
TRBV29-1	TRBJ2-1	NA	TRBD2	12	SAPLAGVYNEQF
TRBV2	TRBJ1-1	NA	TRBD1	13	ASSEFGQGGTEAF
TRBV29-1	TRBJ1-1	NA	NA	11	SVLDTVNTEAF
TRBV9	TRBJ2-3	NA	TRBD2	13	ASSASGGVTDTQY
TRBV19	TRBJ1-1	NA	TRBD1	11	ASSIQGVTEAF
TRBV6-5	TRBJ1-2	NA	TRBD1	12	ASLSTGAGGGYT
TRBV21-1	TRBJ1-4	NA	NA	13	ASSNRGGPNEKLF